The sequence of this T cell receptor (beta chain) was determined in a study of tumor-infiltrating lymphocytes in primary liver carcinoma (dated by TCRdb to about 2017). Context from the whole study: Of the five patients (three men and two women, aged 30 to 69 years), four had hepatocellular carcinoma and one had combined HCC and intrahepatic cholangiocarcinoma. Tumors of the five patients were stage T1-T3 N0M0 with maximum diameters of roughly 4 to 11 cm. Samples yielded roughly 3.65 to 7.5 million productive TCRbeta reads; read depth did not differ significantly between tissue types. The study combined TCRbeta repertoire sequencing, expression microarrays and whole-exome sequencing across five regions of each liver tumor, with adjacent normal tissue and blood. TCRbeta repertoire sequencing covered 35 specimens from 5 patients: roughly 25 tumor regions, 5 adjacent noncancerous liver tissues and 5 peripheral blood samples. Agilent mRNA microarray profiling was performed on the roughly 25 tumor region samples to relate TCRbeta repertoire diversity to the local molecular phenotype. High reproducibility was observed for the technical replicate repertoires, with mean shared-clone rates near 0.89 and correlation coefficients above 0.95.

Findings and caveats that apply to the study as a whole: A significantly larger repertoire fraction was made up by the top 250 clones in tumors than in blood (p = 0.039). The study included only four or five patients, and the authors note findings should be validated in a larger study. Only roughly 7-24% of top clones appeared in all five regions of a tumor, which suggests that tumor-infiltrating T cells are spatially heterogeneous. Pairs of tumor regions showed greater repertoire overlap (mean about 36%) than tumor-adjacent pairs (roughly 17%) or tumor-blood pairs (approximately 14%), which is consistent with antigen-driven expansion. Only the TCR beta chain was sequenced, so true repertoire diversity is likely underestimated because unpaired alpha chains were not captured. Because the samples were bulk and unsorted, CD4+ and CD8+ T cell repertoires could not be compared.

Total RNA and DNA were co-extracted without cell sorting from 20-30 mg of bulk tissue using the AllPrep DNA/RNA mini kit. About five patients with histopathologically diagnosed primary liver carcinoma underwent surgical resection in China between November 2015 and March 2016. Chronic HBV infection was present in the patients, and the patients were treatment-naive at sampling. Each tumor was sampled at five spatially separated regions: the tumor centre plus the superior, inferior, left-lateral and right-lateral poles. More than 75% viable tumor cells were found by histology in every tumor sample. Each fresh piece of tumor and adjacent tissue was cut in two, with one half stored in RNAlater at -80 degrees C and the other half sent for histology. From a lookup of the germline V gene (reference sequence), CDR1 and CDR2 are MNHNY and SVGAGI. Ends included, the CDR3 has 12 residues. Solely the CDR3 DNA is kept, with 36 bases framed from the first base.

For this clonotype: The specificity of this receptor is unknown. No conserved phenylalanine or tryptophan is present at the end of the CDR3, so a read error is the likely explanation.

Starting from about 500 ng total RNA, TCRbeta-specific cDNA was produced by reverse transcription with a constant-region primer and ProtoScript II reverse transcriptase. Three nested multiplex PCR rounds, following a slightly modified ARM-PCR procedure, were used to build the TCRbeta libraries. Each of the first two PCR rounds ran for approximately 9 cycles using multiplex TRBV1-TRBV30 forward primers together with a Cbeta reverse primer. Sample barcodes and Illumina adapters were added in a final 25-cycle PCR with Deep VentR polymerase. Before sequencing, amplicons between 200 and 500 bp were purified from gel using a QIAquick gel extraction kit. An Illumina HiSeq 2500 was used to sequence the TCRbeta amplicons, generating 250-bp paired-end reads. Concerning the study's data processing: To recover full CDR3 sequences, reads were quality-trimmed using Trimmomatic v0.33 and paired reads were then merged using FLASH v1.2.11. V, D and J germline segments were assigned to the rearranged TCRbeta sequences using MiGEC v1.2.1b. Clonotype statistics, along with Shannon-Wiener diversity indices, were calculated using VDJtools v1.0.0. To reduce sampling bias, subsequent analyses other than the diversity analysis used only the 250 most abundant clonotypes in each sample. Using fastp at Q25 and MiXCR, TCRdb reprocessed the public reads and kept productive beta chains. Entries that share a CDR3 protein sequence are merged under the most common genes and DNA. The authors' filters were not applied to this entry. The sample table contains fewer than 150,000 distinct CDR3 sequences; only one count was recorded for around two thirds of them. The ten largest clonotypes hold approximately 9.7% of the sample.

The sequence was collected from a woman aged 55-69 years with primary liver carcinoma and hepatitis B virus infection. Input material: liver tumor tissue from sampling region 1. In light of the paper, this sample's cell subset or site label describes: tumor region T1, superior pole. The chain couples TRBV6-6 to TRBJ1-4, with an unclear D gene assignment. The CDR3 amino acid sequence is: CASSYSGGKLFS. The DNA reads TGTGCTAGCAGTTACTCGGGCGGAAAACTGTTTTCT.